This T cell receptor (beta chain) emerged from a study of T cell repertoires in cytomegalovirus infection. TCRdb passed the reads through MiXCR, listing each CDR3 protein once. The sample records 350,000 to 500,000 distinct CDR3 sequences, about 33% being singletons. V was pared by 10 bases and J by 5 bases, with 14 bases between. CDR1 and CDR2 (germline): MDHEN, SYDVKM. There are 13 residues in the CDR3. This clonotype was seen only a few times. Sequenced input: PBMCs. V usage is TRBV28 and J usage is TRBJ1-4; weak D call: TRBD1 (6 bases). This TCR came from a human donor in good health (CMV status not recorded). Some clones in this sample may be carry-over from other donors' samples. The CDR3 spells CANQTGPNEKLFF. The CDR3 DNA reads as TGTGCCAACCAGACAGGTCCCAATGAAAAACTGTTTTTT. The full variable domain, with the rest looked up from reference TRBV28 and TRBJ1-4, is DVKVTQSSRYLVKRTGEKVFLECVQDMDHENMFWYRQDPGLGLRLIYFSYDVKMKEKGDIPEGYSVSREKKERFSLILESASTNQTSMYLCANQTGPNEKLFFGSGTQLSVL.